Each of the 23 T cell receptor beta chains below was sequenced from the same sample in a study of T cells in Graves' hyperthyroidism and ophthalmopathy. It was RNA transcripts that yielded the amplified TCR beta CDR3 regions. The HTBI primer set was used in a first-round RT-PCR of the TCR CDR3. TCRdb itself ran the multiplex PCR reads through MiXCR, one entry per CDR3 protein. Of 30,000 to 35,000 distinct CDR3 sequences in the sample, around 50% were seen once. Sequences were obtained from blood. These receptors all stem from a woman between 35 and 50 years old with Graves' ophthalmopathy.

At least ten counts were recorded for this clonotype. The chain carries TRBV7-3 and TRBJ2-1; 7 bases match TRBD1. This CDR3 region has 11 residues. V trimming: 3 bases; J trimming: 13 bases; junction bases outside the gene matches: 3. CDR1 SGHTA and CDR2 FQGTGA come from the germline V gene. The CDR3 DNA reads TGTGCCAGCAGCTTCGGGACAGAACAGTTCTTC. It yields the protein CASSFGTEQFF.

The chain employs TRBV2 and TRBJ2-7; 9 bases are a match to TRBD1. The trim removed 6 bases at V and 6 bases at J, leaving 12 bases unmatched. The CDR3 length is 15 residues. Germline lookup yields CDR1 SNHLY and CDR2 FYNNEI. The chain's CDR3 is CASSLGGTGNPEQYF. In nucleotides, the CDR3 is TGTGCCAGCAGCTTAGGAGGGACAGGGAATCCCGAGCAGTACTTC.

The J gene is TRBJ2-3, the V gene TRBV5-1; D gene uncertain. The CDR3 length is 15 residues. Trimming stripped 0 bases from V and 2 bases from J, with 10 bases between. CDR1 and CDR2 (germline): SGHRS, YFSETQ. For the CDR3, the DNA is TGCGCCAGCAGCTTGGAGGGCGCGAACACAGATACGCAGTATTTT. Translating gives CASSLEGANTDTQYF.

Relative to its sample, this clonotype is medium-sized. The V and J genes are TRBV2 and TRBJ1-6; D is uncertain. The germline gives CDR1 SNHLY, CDR2 FYNNEI. The CDR3 runs to 13 residues. V gave up 7 bases and J gave up 3 bases, with 7 bases separating them. The CDR3, as DNA: TGTGCCAGCATCAAGGACTATAATTCACCCCTCCACTTT. Translated, it gives CASIKDYNSPLHF.

The chain joins TRBV10-3 to TRBJ2-7; 7 nucleotides line up with TRBD1. This CDR3 comprises 13 residues. With V trimmed by 6 bases and J by 2 bases, 4 bases remained unmatched. Germline CDR1 is ENHRY and CDR2 is SYGVKD. CDR3 residues: CAIRGTVTYEQYF. DNA of the CDR3: TGTGCCATCAGGGGGACAGTTACCTACGAGCAGTACTTC.

The V gene is TRBV9, the J gene TRBJ1-2, with D possibly being TRBD1 (5 bases). In germline, CDR1 is SGDLS, CDR2 YYNGEE. The V and J ends lost 0 bases and 3 bases respectively, with 18 bases between them. The CDR3 is 17 residues long. The CDR3 protein is CASSVDSGDDPYYGYTF. DNA for the CDR3: TGTGCCAGCAGCGTAGATTCCGGGGACGACCCATACTATGGCTACACCTTC.

This clonotype was seen repeatedly, ten times or more. This clone may be a read error of a much larger clone one base away. The chain has TRBV5-1 and TRBJ1-2; 7 bases agree with TRBD1. Trimming at V came to 6 bases and at J to 8 bases, leaving 7 bases not matched to a gene. The CDR3 has 12 amino acids. The germline V gene encodes CDR1 SGHRS and CDR2 YFSETQ. Here the CDR3 DNA reads TGCGCCAGCACTGGCAGGGGGGAGGGCTACACCTTC. Its protein is CASTGRGEGYTF.

This clonotype was seen repeatedly, ten times or more. V gene TRBV3-1 combines with J gene TRBJ1-5; D gene uncertain. Germline V CDR1 and CDR2: LGHDT, YNNKEL (reference sequence). This CDR3 has 12 residues. V was trimmed by 5 bases and J by 0 bases, leaving 2 bases between them. The CDR3 region is CASSDSNQPQHF. DNA for the CDR3: TGTGCCAGCAGCGATAGCAATCAGCCCCAGCATTTT.

This clonotype was recorded at least ten times. The rearrangement uses TRBV5-1 and TRBJ1-2, with D possibly TRBD1 on 5 matching bases. The CDR3 loop spans 13 amino acids. The V end was cut by 1 base, the J end by 2 bases, with 6 bases between. CDR1 and CDR2 from the germline V gene are SGHRS and YFSETQ. CDR3: CASSLPGNYGYTF. In nucleotides, the CDR3 is TGCGCCAGCAGCTTGCCAGGGAACTATGGCTACACCTTC.

This clonotype was detected ten times or more. This chain links TRBV6-2 or TRBV6-3 with TRBJ2-2, with 7 bases matching TRBD1. This CDR3 has 13 residues. Germline V gene data show CDR1 as MNHEY and CDR2 as SVGEGT. The ends lost 6 bases at V and 7 bases at J; junction bases unmatched: 5. For the CDR3, the DNA is TGTGCCAGCAGGTCCGGACAGGTCGGGGAGCTGTTTTTT. Translation: CASRSGQVGELFF.

The V call is TRBV9, the J call TRBJ1-5; possibly TRBD1 for D (5 bases). Germline-derived CDR1 and CDR2 are SGDLS and YYNGEE. The CDR3 is made up of 14 amino acids. The V gene lost 5 bases and the J gene lost 3 bases, with 12 bases spanning the gap. The CDR3 protein is CASSVDGANQPQHF. CDR3 coding DNA: TGTGCCAGCAGTGTCGATGGGGCCAATCAGCCCCAGCATTTT.

The chain is built from TRBV14 and TRBJ2-7; 7 bases align to TRBD2. V was pared by 4 bases and J by 3 bases, with 6 bases of the junction left unmatched. The CDR3 has 14 amino acids. Germline-derived CDR1 and CDR2 are SGHDN and FVKESK. DNA of the CDR3: TGTGCCAGCAGCCTAAGGACGGGAGGCTACGAGCAGTACTTC. It is translated as CASSLRTGGYEQYF. The whole variable domain, remainder taken from reference TRBV14 and TRBJ2-7, is EAGVTQFPSHSVIEKGQTVTLRCDPISGHDNLYWYRRVMGKEIKFLLHFVKESKQDESGMPNNRFLAERTGGTYSTLKVQPAELEDSGVYFCASSLRTGGYEQYFGPGTRLTVT.

This clonotype was counted ten times or more. DNA for the CDR3: TGTGCCAGCTCCCCGACGGTCTCCTACGAGCAGTACTTC. Amino acids: CASSPTVSYEQYF. The chain joins TRBV12-3 or TRBV12-4 to TRBJ2-7, with no clear D. The CDR3 is 13 amino acids. V was pared by 8 bases and J by 0 bases, with 11 bases between.

The V and J genes are TRBV7-6 and TRBJ2-5; D uncertain. Per germline, CDR1 SGHVS and CDR2 FNYEAQ. The CDR3 covers 10 residues. Trimming removed 5 bases at V and 5 bases at J, with 3 bases between. The CDR3: CASSKETQYF. The CDR3 DNA reads as TGTGCCAGCAGCAAGGAGACCCAGTACTTC.

A remark on this clonotype: A read error may be the cause here, since a much bigger clone is one base away. The chain carries TRBV21-1 and TRBJ1-2; the D segment call TRBD1 is taken from the table without a DNA check. TRBV21-1 is classified as a pseudogene. The CDR3 is 14 amino acids. Written as DNA, the CDR3 is TGTGCCAGCAGTCAAAACCCTGCAACCTATGGCTACACCTTC. It encodes CASSQNPATYGYTF.

Relative to its sample, this clonotype is medium-sized. The rearrangement uses TRBV19 and TRBJ1-6; no definite D call. Trimming pared 4 bases from V and 10 bases from J, leaving 17 bases between. This CDR3 spans 15 amino acids. Germline loops: CDR1 LNHDA, CDR2 SQIVND (reference sequence). As DNA, the CDR3 is TGTGCCAGTAGTAATATGGTCGGGGATCGGTCACCCCTCCACTTT. It yields the protein CASSNMVGDRSPLHF.

Written as DNA, the CDR3 is TGTGCCAGCAGCTTGGGACAGGGAAACACCATATATTTT. As protein: CASSLGQGNTIYF. The V call is TRBV7-2, the J call TRBJ1-3, with TRBD1 matching over 7 bases. V trimming: 3 bases; J trimming: 4 bases; junction bases outside the gene matches: 0. CDR1 is SGHTA and CDR2 is FQGNSA in the germline V gene. The CDR3 is made up of 13 amino acids.

Notes on this clonotype: The CDR3 end shows no conserved phenylalanine or tryptophan, and so a read error is likely. The V and J genes are TRBV12-5 and TRBJ2-4; D is possibly TRBD1 or TRBD2 (7 bases each). The CDR3 sequence is 13 residues long. Looked up from germline, CDR1 is LGHNT and CDR2 is FRNRAP. DNA for the CDR3: TGTGCTAGTGGCGACCAGGGGGGGAACATGCAGTACTGC. Translated: CASGDQGGNMQYC.

The chain carries TRBV9 and TRBJ1-3; D remains ambiguous. Germline assignment: CDR1 SGDLS and CDR2 YYNGEE. Trimming pared 0 bases from V and 4 bases from J, leaving 11 bases between. There are 15 residues in the CDR3. Here the CDR3 reads CASSVGLGLGNTIYF. DNA for the CDR3: TGTGCCAGCAGCGTAGGTCTGGGGTTGGGAAACACCATATATTTT.

The chain joins TRBV20-1 to TRBJ2-7; TRBD2 agrees at 7 bases. The trim removed 6 bases at V and 1 base at J, leaving 12 bases unmatched. The CDR3 runs to 15 residues. CDR1 and CDR2 from the germline V gene are DFQATT and SNEGSKA (reference sequence). CDR3 sequence: CSASKRDFTSYEQYF. The CDR3 DNA sequence: TGCAGTGCCAGCAAGCGGGACTTTACATCCTACGAGCAGTACTTC.

This rearrangement joins TRBV20-1 to TRBJ2-3, with TRBD2 matching 10 bases. CDR1 DFQATT and CDR2 SNEGSKA come from the germline V gene (reference sequence). Trimming took 6 bases from V and 11 from J; bases not matched to a gene: 14. This CDR3 is 14 amino acids long. The DNA of the CDR3 is TGCAGTGCACTTGAAAGCGGGAGGGACAATGAGCAGTATTTT. Encoded protein: CSALESGRDNEQYF.

At least ten counts were recorded for this clonotype. The chain combines TRBV5-1 with TRBJ2-7, with 14 bases lining up with TRBD2. Germline CDR1 and CDR2: SGHRS and YFSETQ. The trim removed 4 bases at V and 7 bases at J, leaving 10 bases unmatched. The CDR3 is made up of 16 amino acids. CDR3 sequence (DNA): TGCGCCAGCAGCACCGGGACTAGCGGGAGATCCGGGGAGCAGTACTTC. Translating it yields CASSTGTSGRSGEQYF.

This clonotype was seen repeatedly, ten times or more. V is TRBV19 and J is TRBJ2-3; D is possibly TRBD2 (6 bases). This CDR3 region has 16 residues. Germline CDR1 LNHDA, CDR2 SQIVND (reference sequence). V was cut by 5 bases and J by 2 bases, with 17 bases left in between. Here the CDR3 DNA reads TGTGCCAGTAGTGGGGACGGGGGACGTTCCACAGATACGCAGTATTTT. It specifies CASSGDGGRSTDTQYF.